This T cell receptor (beta chain) was identified during a study of blood T cell repertoires in COVID-19. Participant-given clinical history determined each cohort assignment. This table comes from immunoSEQ multiplex PCR, and its TCRdb copy is limited to in-frame clones, with some not included. The sample shows fewer than 200,000 clones, 70% to 90% of them seen only once. The sequence was collected from a woman in her forties in a cohort exposed to, infected with or recovered from COVID-19 (not recorded which). Sequencing was performed on PBMCs or T cells enriched from blood (not recorded which).

CDR3 coding DNA: TGCGCCAGCAGTTTACAGGAACTCTACGAGCAGTACTTC. Amino acid sequence: CASSLQELYEQYF. V and J are TRBV4-1 and TRBJ2-7; D possibly corresponds to TRBD1 (5 bases). The germline V gene has CDR1 MGHRA and CDR2 YSYEKL. V lost 6 bases and J lost 3, with 12 bases in between. This CDR3 has 13 residues.